Below, one TCR beta chain is given with its context. Sequencing was performed with immunoSEQ multiplex PCR; in TCRdb, only in-frame clones are kept and a portion is missing. The sample records roughly 5,400 clones, roughly a tenth being singletons. This CDR3 contains 14 residues. Between the trimmed V and J ends, which lost 4 bases and 2 bases, there was a span of 9 bases. In germline, CDR1 is MGHRA, CDR2 YSYEKL. The data derive from a study of tumour-infiltrating T cells in Burkitt lymphoma. The V gene is TRBV4-1, the J gene TRBJ1-5; a weak D match, TRBD1 (6 bases). The sequenced material came from tumor tissue. This sequence was found in a human donor with diffuse large B-cell lymphoma. The CDR3 DNA sequence: TGCGCCAGCAGCCTCCGACAGGGCAATCAGCCCCAGCATTTT. Translation: CASSLRQGNQPQHF.